A single sample gave rise to the 26 T cell receptor beta chains below, sequenced in a study of human T cells and chemical hapten exposure. TCRdb used MiXCR to reprocess the RACE reads, holding one entry per CDR3 protein. The data show 150,000 to 200,000 distinct CDR3 sequences, with approximately 14% seen just once and about 1.7% held by the top ten. Regarding time point: patch test 1, 2 weeks after DPC sensitization. The sample's treatment: therapeutic diphenylcyclopropenone sensitization with weekly scalp DPC. Source: whole blood, taken in connection with sensitization to the hapten diphenylcyclopropenone (DPC). Source of these receptors: a woman aged 25 to 39 with alopecia areata. Some clones in this sample may be carry-over from other donors' samples.

Turning to this clonotype: A clone one base away is much larger, so this may be a read error. The chain combines TRBV4-3 with TRBJ1-1, with D unresolved. The CDR3 loop spans 14 amino acids. V shed 0 bases and J shed 4 bases, with 9 bases lying between them. Germline lookup yields CDR1 LGHNA and CDR2 YSLEER. In DNA form, the CDR3 reads TGCGCCAGCAGCCAAGATCAGGACGGCACTGAAGCTTTCTTT. Translated: CASSQDQDGTEAFF.

This clonotype was counted only a few times. The chain joins TRBV6-1 to TRBJ2-1; D may be TRBD1 (6 bases). In germline, CDR1 is MNHNS, CDR2 SASEGT. The CDR3 has 12 residues. The V end was cut by 8 bases, the J end by 8 bases, with 13 bases between. The CDR3 nucleotides are TGTGCCAGCCCAGGGTACAGGGATGAGCAGTTCTTC. This translates into CASPGYRDEQFF.

The chain combines TRBV25-1 with TRBJ1-2; D call uncertain. CDR3 length: 14 residues. CDR1 is MGHDK and CDR2 is SYGVNS in the germline V gene. V lost 1 base, J lost 4 bases, and 10 bases lay in between. Here the CDR3 reads CASSELGQTYGYTF. For the CDR3, the DNA is TGTGCCAGCAGTGAATTAGGCCAGACCTATGGCTACACCTTC.

The chain is built from TRBV5-1 and TRBJ1-3; TRBD1 matches at 9 bases. Per the germline V gene, CDR1 is SGHRS and CDR2 is YFSETQ. V was clipped by 4 bases and J by 0 bases; unmatched bases: 2. This CDR3 is built from 15 residues. DNA for the CDR3: TGCGCCAGCAGCCGGGACAGGGCCTCTGGAAACACCATATATTTT. It codes for CASSRDRASGNTIYF.

The CDR3 region is CSAPGKNNSPLHF. The DNA for the CDR3 is TGCAGTGCCCCCGGGAAGAATAATTCACCCCTCCACTTT. The chain joins TRBV20-1 to TRBJ1-6; the D is unclear. V was trimmed by 6 bases and J by 5 bases, leaving 11 bases between them. Looked up from germline, CDR1 is DFQATT and CDR2 is SNEGSKA (reference sequence). There are 13 residues in the CDR3.

This clonotype was counted many times. The rearrangement uses TRBV12-3 or TRBV12-4 and TRBJ1-2; TRBD1 might be the D (5 bases). This CDR3 region has 13 residues. V was shortened by 6 bases and J by 4 bases, with 12 bases between the two germline ends. The CDR3 region has the DNA TGTGCCAGCAGCCATGGGGCTGGCTATGGCTACACCTTC. Protein product: CASSHGAGYGYTF.

This clonotype has only a few counts. The CDR3 spells CASSQHAGFPGELFF. For the CDR3, the DNA is TGTGCCAGCAGTCAGCACGCAGGCTTTCCCGGGGAGCTGTTTTTT. This chain links TRBV28 with TRBJ2-2; D call uncertain. The germline CDR1 and CDR2 sequences are MDHEN and SYDVKM. The CDR3 is 15 amino acids. The V end lost 5 bases, the J end lost 6 bases, and 16 bases lay between the germline ends.

This sequence joins TRBV2 and TRBJ1-2; TRBD1 is a possible D gene (6 bases). Between the trimmed V and J ends, which lost 8 bases and 1 base, there was a span of 14 bases. The CDR3 consists of 14 residues. Per the germline V gene, CDR1 is SNHLY and CDR2 is FYNNEI. The CDR3 here is CASENRDGNYGYTF. The CDR3 nucleotides read TGTGCCAGCGAGAACAGGGACGGTAACTATGGCTACACCTTC.

V gene TRBV11-2 combines with J gene TRBJ2-3, with D perhaps matching TRBD2 (5 bases). The CDR3 has 15 residues. Germline values: CDR1 SGHAT, CDR2 FQNNGV. Trimming removed 5 bases at V and 6 bases at J, with 18 bases between. CDR3 sequence reads: CASSPWEFRSDTQYF. The CDR3 DNA is TGTGCCAGCAGCCCCTGGGAGTTTCGATCTGATACGCAGTATTTT.

The table lists this clonotype with a few counts. This chain links TRBV7-2 with TRBJ1-2, with 9 bases fitting TRBD1. V was pared by 0 bases and J by 2 bases, with 13 bases of the junction left unmatched. The CDR3 has 19 amino acids. Germline-derived CDR1 and CDR2 are SGHTA and FQGNSA. The CDR3 coding sequence is TGTGCCAGCAGCTTAGCTCCGGGACAGGGTACGACCTTAAACTATGGCTACACCTTC. Encoded protein: CASSLAPGQGTTLNYGYTF.

The chain links TRBV7-9 to TRBJ1-1; D is uncertain. This CDR3 is 14 amino acids long. The germline V and J ends were trimmed by 3 bases and 0 bases, with 8 bases remaining between them. From germline, CDR1 is SEHNR and CDR2 FQNEAQ (reference sequence). CDR3 sequence: CASSFGLMNTEAFF. The CDR3 nucleotides are TGTGCCAGCAGCTTTGGGCTTATGAACACTGAAGCTTTCTTT.

The chain has TRBV24-1 and TRBJ1-2, with TRBD1 matching 10 bases. V dropped 3 bases and J dropped 3; count of bases not matched to a gene: 6. This CDR3 is built from 16 residues. Germline lookup yields CDR1 KGHDR and CDR2 SFDVKD. CDR3 protein: CATSDPTGTGDYGYTF. CDR3 in DNA: TGTGCCACCAGTGATCCGACCGGGACAGGGGACTATGGCTACACCTTC.

The table lists this clonotype with many counts. The genes are TRBV9 and TRBJ1-3; unclear D gene. CDR3 length equals 14 residues. V lost 0 bases, J lost 0 bases, and 4 bases lay in between. The germline V gene has CDR1 SGDLS and CDR2 YYNGEE. The CDR3 protein is CASSVDLSGNTIYF. CDR3 DNA: TGTGCCAGCAGCGTAGACCTCTCTGGAAACACCATATATTTT.

The chain employs TRBV30 and TRBJ1-6; 7 bases agree with TRBD1. The V gene end was trimmed by 0 bases and the J gene end by 8 bases; junction bases not matched to a gene: 10. Germline values: CDR1 GTSNPN, CDR2 SVGIG (reference sequence). The CDR3 consists of 16 residues. The CDR3 loop is CAWSVGGGPYDSPLHF. In nucleotides, the CDR3 is TGTGCCTGGAGTGTAGGAGGGGGCCCTTATGATTCACCCCTCCACTTT.

The rearrangement links TRBV7-8 to TRBJ2-5; the match to TRBD2 covers 10 bases. Germline V gene data show CDR1 as SGHVS and CDR2 as FQNEAQ. V lost 2 bases and J lost 5; bases outside the gene matches: 8. This CDR3 comprises 16 residues. CDR3 region: CASSLYGAGGLETQYF. As DNA, the CDR3 is TGTGCCAGCAGCTTATATGGAGCGGGAGGGTTGGAGACCCAGTACTTC.

This clonotype has at least ten counts. The gene calls are TRBV7-2 and TRBJ2-1, with D tentatively TRBD1 or TRBD2 (5 bases each). The CDR3 contains 14 residues. V gave up 1 base and J gave up 8 bases, with 12 bases separating them. In germline, CDR1 is SGHTA, CDR2 FQGNSA. CDR3 protein: CASSLVGTADEQFF. CDR3 DNA: TGTGCCAGCAGCTTAGTCGGGACCGCGGATGAGCAGTTCTTC.

The chain links TRBV18 to TRBJ2-1; D may correspond to TRBD1 or TRBD2 (6 bases each). Germline assignment: CDR1 KGHSH and CDR2 LQKENI. Trimming shortened V by 1 base and J by 4 bases, and 11 bases separated the two germline ends. The CDR3 consists of 15 residues. CDR3 sequence (DNA): TGTGCCAGCTCACCACGGGGGGCCGAGTACAATGAGCAGTTCTTC. Its translation is CASSPRGAEYNEQFF.

V and J are TRBV29-1 and TRBJ2-3, with 9 bases matching TRBD1. The length of the CDR3 is 15 residues. Losses at the gene ends were 6 bases for V and 0 bases for J; bases not matched to a gene: 7. Germline V gives CDR1 SQVTM, CDR2 ANQGSEA. The CDR3 DNA reads as TGCAGCGTCGTACTGGGACAGGGAAGCACAGATACGCAGTATTTT. This gives the protein CSVVLGQGSTDTQYF.

This clonotype was observed a handful of times. This chain connects TRBV10-3 to TRBJ1-2; 7 bases fit TRBD1. Unmatched junction bases numbered 3, after V lost 5 bases and J lost 0 bases. The germline CDR1 and CDR2 sequences are ENHRY and SYGVKD. This CDR3 spans 14 amino acids. The CDR3 sequence: CAISPGQPNYGYTF. DNA of the CDR3: TGTGCCATCAGTCCGGGACAGCCTAACTATGGCTACACCTTC.

The V and J genes are TRBV5-4 and TRBJ1-2; D remains ambiguous. This CDR3 has 16 residues. Trimming took 4 bases from V and 0 from J, leaving 16 bases between them. Per germline, CDR1 SGHNT and CDR2 YYREEE (reference sequence). The CDR3 DNA reads TGTGCCAGCAGCCTCGATGTCGGGGTTACTAACTATGGCTACACCTTC. Translated: CASSLDVGVTNYGYTF. Together with reference TRBV5-4 and TRBJ1-2, the CDR3 gives the full variable domain: ETGVTQSPTHLIKTRGQQVTLRCSSQSGHNTVSWYQQALGQGPQFIFQYYREEENGRGNFPPRFSGLQFPNYSSELNVNALELDDSALYLCASSLDVGVTNYGYTFGSGTRLTVV.

The genes are TRBV29-1 and TRBJ2-5; D remains unclear. The CDR3 length is 12 residues. Trimming shortened V by 6 bases and J by 1 base, and 9 bases separated the two germline ends. Germline values: CDR1 SQVTM, CDR2 ANQGSEA. Here the CDR3 DNA reads TGCAGCGTGGACCAGGCCCAAGAGACCCAGTACTTC. Translated: CSVDQAQETQYF.

This clonotype has just a few counts. In DNA, the CDR3 is TGTGCCAGCAGCACCAGCGGGTACAATACCTACGAGCAGTACTTC. This translates into CASSTSGYNTYEQYF. The chain uses TRBV7-2 and TRBJ2-7; D may be TRBD2 (6 bases). The germline gives CDR1 SGHTA, CDR2 FQGNSA. This CDR3 is built from 15 residues. The ends were cut back, 5 bases at V and 2 bases at J, with 16 bases in the middle. The variable domain in full, with the rest retrieved from reference TRBV7-2 and TRBJ2-7, is GAGVSQSPSNKVTEKGKDVELRCDPISGHTALYWYRQSLGQGLEFLIYFQGNSAPDKSGLPSDRFSAERTGGSVSTLTIQRTQQEDSAVYLCASSTSGYNTYEQYFGPGTRLTVT.

This clonotype was recorded at least ten times. The chain employs TRBV7-2 and TRBJ1-1; D is ambiguous. Trimming shortened V by 0 bases and J by 6 bases, and 14 bases separated the two germline ends. CDR1 SGHTA and CDR2 FQGNSA come from the germline V gene. CDR3 length: 15 amino acids. The CDR3 loop is CASSLASGTDAEAFF. The CDR3 bases are TGTGCCAGCAGCTTAGCATCAGGCACGGACGCTGAAGCTTTCTTT.

This clonotype was seen ten or more times. CDR3 in amino acids: CASQLSVGGSGTDTQYF. Here the CDR3 DNA reads TGCGCCAGCCAATTATCGGTAGGGGGATCGGGCACAGATACGCAGTATTTT. The chain couples TRBV5-1 to TRBJ2-3, with a weak D call TRBD1 (6 bases). Trimming cost V 7 bases and J 1 base, with 22 bases left between them. Per the germline V gene, CDR1 is SGHRS and CDR2 is YFSETQ. This CDR3 has 17 residues.

This clonotype was counted many times. The chain joins TRBV27 to TRBJ1-6; no reliable D call. The germline V gene has CDR1 MNHEY and CDR2 SMNVEV (reference sequence). Trimming stripped 6 bases from V and 4 bases from J, with 7 bases between. CDR3 length: 13 residues. CDR3: CASRGSYNSPLHF. In DNA, the CDR3 is TGTGCCAGCAGAGGGAGTTATAATTCACCCCTCCACTTT.

On this clonotype itself: This may come from a read error, since a much larger clone is one base off. V gene TRBV20-1 combines with J gene TRBJ2-3; possibly TRBD2 for D (5 bases). From germline, CDR1 is DFQATT and CDR2 SNEGSKA (reference sequence). The CDR3 is 14 residues long. For the CDR3, the DNA is TGCAGTGCTAGCATCTCGAGCGGCACAGATACGCTGTATTTT. Translating it yields CSASISSGTDTLYF.